The clone carrying this T cell receptor (beta chain) has only a few counts. The antigen is undetermined. V was pared by 5 bases and J by 1 base, with 8 bases of the junction left unmatched. Germline lookup yields CDR1 LNHDA and CDR2 SQIVND (reference sequence). The CDR3 runs to 17 residues. Arm-PCR of CDR3 regions and iRepertoire HTBI primers were the basis on which TCR beta libraries were built. Authors' processing steps: From all samples, identification returned 14 TRBJ and approximately 61 TRBV segments. TCRdb analysed the multiplex PCR reads with MiXCR anew, one entry per CDR3 protein. TCRdb's processing, not the authors', yielded these V and J calls. This sample has 400,000 or so distinct CDR3 sequences, with around 24% found just once. This record belongs to a study of regulatory T cells in long-lasting Graves disease. Broader study findings: Preferential use of TRBV28, TRBJ1-2 and TRBJ2-5 was seen in persistent disease. Comparison showed that persistent patients shared more public clonotypes (about 2,700) than new patients (966).

Time point of the sample: persistent/refractory GD, antithyroid drugs over 5 years with positive TRAb. RNA from PBMCs was the source of the TCR library. Staff drew roughly 9 milliliters of peripheral blood into EDTA tubes. This receptor was taken from a female donor with Graves disease. Source: peripheral blood mononuclear cells (PBMCs), taken when the disease was refractory, from a patient treated with antithyroid drugs. The chain has TRBV19 and TRBJ2-2; 9 nucleotides line up with TRBD1. The CDR3 coding sequence is TGTGCCAGTAGTCCAAGGACAGGGGTCGGGAACACCGGGGAGCTGTTTTTT. Translating it yields CASSPRTGVGNTGELFF. Drawing the rest from reference TRBV19 and TRBJ2-2, the complete variable domain is DGGITQSPKYLFRKEGQNVTLSCEQNLNHDAMYWYRQDPGQGLRLIYYSQIVNDFQKGDIAEGYSVSREKKESFPLTVTSAQKNPTAFYLCASSPRTGVGNTGELFFGEGSRLTVL.